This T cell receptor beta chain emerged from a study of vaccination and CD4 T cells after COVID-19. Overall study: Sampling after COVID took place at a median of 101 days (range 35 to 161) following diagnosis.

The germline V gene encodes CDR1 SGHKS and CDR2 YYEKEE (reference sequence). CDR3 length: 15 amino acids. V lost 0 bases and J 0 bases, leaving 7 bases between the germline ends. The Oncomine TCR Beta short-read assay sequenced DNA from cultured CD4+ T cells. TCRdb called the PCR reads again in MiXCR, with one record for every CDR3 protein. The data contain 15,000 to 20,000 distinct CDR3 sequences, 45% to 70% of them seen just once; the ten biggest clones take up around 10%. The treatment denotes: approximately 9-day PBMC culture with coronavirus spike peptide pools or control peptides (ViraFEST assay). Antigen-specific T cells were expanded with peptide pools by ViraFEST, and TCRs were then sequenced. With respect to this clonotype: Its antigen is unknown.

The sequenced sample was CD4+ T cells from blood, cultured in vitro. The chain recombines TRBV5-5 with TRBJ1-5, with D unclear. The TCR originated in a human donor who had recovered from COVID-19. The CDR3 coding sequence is TGTGCCAGCAGCTTGGGTAGTTTTAGCAATCAGCCCCAGCATTTT. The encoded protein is CASSLGSFSNQPQHF.